Listed below are T cell receptor beta chains from one sample, sequenced in a study of TIL therapy for anti-PD-1-resistant metastatic lung cancer. Clones were sequenced by immunoSEQ multiplex PCR, and TCRdb holds only the in-frame ones, with some missing. Of about 13,000 clones listed, approximately 71% are singletons. The source was tumor tissue, collected at baseline. Source of these receptors: a woman aged 30 to 85 with non-small cell lung cancer. Both conserved end residues are trimmed from each CDR3. Each record gives: V gene, CDR3 protein.

TRBV5-6 | ASSLGLGYTDTQY
TRBV30 | AWGGGSPLH
TRBV5-1 | ASSLIPTSGIRTDTQY
TRBV28 | ASSQGGRLDTGELF
TRBV6-1 | ASRPIGTNEKLF
TRBV5-1 | ASSLGRLAGGTYEQY
TRBV11-2 | ASSLGVDTEAF
TRBV29-1 | SVVRTGSEKLF
TRBV5-4 | ASSLIATGELF
TRBV6-6 | ASSYPGALNTEAF